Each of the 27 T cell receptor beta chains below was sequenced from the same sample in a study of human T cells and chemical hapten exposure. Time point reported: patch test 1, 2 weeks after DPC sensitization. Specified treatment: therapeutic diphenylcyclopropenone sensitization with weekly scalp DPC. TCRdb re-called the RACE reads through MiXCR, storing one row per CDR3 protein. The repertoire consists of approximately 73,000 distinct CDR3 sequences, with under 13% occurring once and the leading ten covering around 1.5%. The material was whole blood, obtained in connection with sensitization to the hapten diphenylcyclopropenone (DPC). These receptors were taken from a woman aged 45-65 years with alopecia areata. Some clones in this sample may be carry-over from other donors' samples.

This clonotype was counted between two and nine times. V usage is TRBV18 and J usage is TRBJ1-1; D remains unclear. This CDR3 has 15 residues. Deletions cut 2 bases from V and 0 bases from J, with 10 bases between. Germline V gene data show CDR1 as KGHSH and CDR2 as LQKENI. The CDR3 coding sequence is TGTGCCAGCTCACCAGAGGGCAGAGTGAACACTGAAGCTTTCTTT. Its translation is CASSPEGRVNTEAFF. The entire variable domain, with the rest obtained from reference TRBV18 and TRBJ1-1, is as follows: NAGVMQNPRHLVRRRGQEARLRCSPMKGHSHVYWYRQLPEEGLKFMVYLQKENIIDESGMPKERFSAEFPKEGPSILRIQQVVRGDSAAYFCASSPEGRVNTEAFFGQGTRLTVV.

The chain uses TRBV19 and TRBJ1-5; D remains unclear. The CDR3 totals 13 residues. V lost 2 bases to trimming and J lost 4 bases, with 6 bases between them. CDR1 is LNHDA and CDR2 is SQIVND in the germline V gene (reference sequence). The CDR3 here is CASSIQENQPQHF. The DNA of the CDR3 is TGTGCCAGTAGTATACAAGAGAATCAGCCCCAGCATTTT.

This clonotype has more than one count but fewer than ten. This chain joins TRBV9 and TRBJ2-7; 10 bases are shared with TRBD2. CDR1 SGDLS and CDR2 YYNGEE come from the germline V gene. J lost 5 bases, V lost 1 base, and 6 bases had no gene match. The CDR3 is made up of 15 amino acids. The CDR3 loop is CASSVSGLAIDEQYF. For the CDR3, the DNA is TGTGCCAGCAGCGTATCGGGACTAGCGATCGACGAGCAGTACTTC. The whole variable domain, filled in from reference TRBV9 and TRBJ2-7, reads DSGVTQTPKHLITATGQRVTLRCSPRSGDLSVYWYQQSLDQGLQFLIQYYNGEERAKGNILERFSAQQFPDLHSELNLSSLELGDSALYFCASSVSGLAIDEQYFGPGTRLTVT.

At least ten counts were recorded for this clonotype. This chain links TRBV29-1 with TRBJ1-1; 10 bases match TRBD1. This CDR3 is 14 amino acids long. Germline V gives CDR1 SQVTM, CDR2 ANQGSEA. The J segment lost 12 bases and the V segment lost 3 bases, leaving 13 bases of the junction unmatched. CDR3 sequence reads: CSVESIPGQGSTFF. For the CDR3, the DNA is TGCAGCGTTGAGAGTATCCCGGGACAGGGGAGTACTTTCTTT.

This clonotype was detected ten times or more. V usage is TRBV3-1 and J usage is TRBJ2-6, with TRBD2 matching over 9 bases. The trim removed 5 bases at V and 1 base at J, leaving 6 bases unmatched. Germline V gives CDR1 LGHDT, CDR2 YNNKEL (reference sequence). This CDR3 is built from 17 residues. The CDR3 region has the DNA TGTGCCAGCAGCTACCCAGCGGGAGGATCTGGGGCCAACGTCCTGACTTTC. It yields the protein CASSYPAGGSGANVLTF.

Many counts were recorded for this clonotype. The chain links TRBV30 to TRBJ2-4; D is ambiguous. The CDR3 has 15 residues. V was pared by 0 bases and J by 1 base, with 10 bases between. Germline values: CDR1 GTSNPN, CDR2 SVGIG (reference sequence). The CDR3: CAWSVKGRAKNIQYF. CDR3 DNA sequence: TGTGCCTGGAGTGTAAAGGGTAGGGCCAAAAACATTCAGTACTTC.

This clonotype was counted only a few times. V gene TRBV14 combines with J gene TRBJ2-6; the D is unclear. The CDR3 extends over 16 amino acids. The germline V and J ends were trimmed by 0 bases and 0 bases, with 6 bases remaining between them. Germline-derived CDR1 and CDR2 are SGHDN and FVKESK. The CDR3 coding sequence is TGTGCCAGCAGCCAAGAACGGATCTCTGGGGCCAACGTCCTGACTTTC. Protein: CASSQERISGANVLTF. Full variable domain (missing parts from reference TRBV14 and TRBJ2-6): EAGVTQFPSHSVIEKGQTVTLRCDPISGHDNLYWYRRVMGKEIKFLLHFVKESKQDESGMPNNRFLAERTGGTYSTLKVQPAELEDSGVYFCASSQERISGANVLTFGAGSRLTVL.

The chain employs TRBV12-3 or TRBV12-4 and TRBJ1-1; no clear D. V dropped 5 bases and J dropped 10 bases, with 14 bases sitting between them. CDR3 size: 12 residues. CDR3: CASSLRTARAFF. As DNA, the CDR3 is TGTGCCAGCAGTCTTCGGACGGCTAGAGCTTTCTTT.

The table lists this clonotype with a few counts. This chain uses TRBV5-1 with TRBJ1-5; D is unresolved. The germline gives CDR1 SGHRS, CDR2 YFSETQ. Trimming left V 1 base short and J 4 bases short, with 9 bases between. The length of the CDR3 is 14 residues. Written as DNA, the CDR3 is TGCGCCAGCAGCTTGAGGGAGCTTAATCAGCCCCAGCATTTT. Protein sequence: CASSLRELNQPQHF.

CDR3: CASRKQGAGTGELFF. CDR3 DNA: TGTGCCAGCAGGAAACAGGGGGCGGGCACCGGGGAGCTGTTTTTT. This chain connects TRBV25-1 to TRBJ2-2, with TRBD1 identical over 9 bases. Germline-derived CDR1 and CDR2 are MGHDK and SYGVNS. The CDR3 is made up of 15 amino acids. V was pared by 6 bases and J by 4 bases, with 6 bases of the junction left unmatched.

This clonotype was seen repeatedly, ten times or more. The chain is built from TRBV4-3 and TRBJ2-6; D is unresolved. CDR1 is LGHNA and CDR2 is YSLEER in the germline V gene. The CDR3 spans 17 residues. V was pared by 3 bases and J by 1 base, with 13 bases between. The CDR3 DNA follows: TGCGCCAGCAGCCAGCTGTTAGGCGGATCTGGGGCCAACGTCCTGACTTTC. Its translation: CASSQLLGGSGANVLTF.

The CDR3 DNA sequence: TGCAGTGCTAGAGGGAACAGGCATCTGAACACTGAAGCTTTCTTT. It yields the protein CSARGNRHLNTEAFF. The genes are TRBV20-1 and TRBJ1-1; D might be TRBD1 (5 bases). The CDR3 has 15 residues. Trimming took 1 base from V and 0 from J, leaving 12 bases between them. Germline CDR1 DFQATT, CDR2 SNEGSKA (reference sequence).

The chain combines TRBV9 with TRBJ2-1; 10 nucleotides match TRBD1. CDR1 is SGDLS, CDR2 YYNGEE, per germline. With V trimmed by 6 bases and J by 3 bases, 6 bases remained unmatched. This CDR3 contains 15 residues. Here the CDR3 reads CASTNGTGVYNEQFF. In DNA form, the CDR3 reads TGTGCCAGCACCAACGGGACAGGGGTCTACAATGAGCAGTTCTTC.

DNA of the CDR3: TGCAGCGTTGAGAAGGGCACAGATACGCAGTATTTT. It encodes CSVEKGTDTQYF. This chain uses TRBV29-1 with TRBJ2-3; D uncertain. Germline V lookup: CDR1 SQVTM, CDR2 ANQGSEA. The CDR3 length is 12 residues. V was shortened by 3 bases and J by 1 base, with 5 bases between the two germline ends.

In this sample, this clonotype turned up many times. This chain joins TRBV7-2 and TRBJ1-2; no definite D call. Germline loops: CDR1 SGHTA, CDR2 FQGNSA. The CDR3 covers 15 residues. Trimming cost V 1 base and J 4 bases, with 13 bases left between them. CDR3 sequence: CASSLDDGTPYGYTF. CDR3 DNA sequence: TGTGCCAGCAGCTTAGACGACGGAACTCCCTATGGCTACACCTTC. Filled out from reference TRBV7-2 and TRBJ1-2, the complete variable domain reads GAGVSQSPSNKVTEKGKDVELRCDPISGHTALYWYRQSLGQGLEFLIYFQGNSAPDKSGLPSDRFSAERTGGSVSTLTIQRTQQEDSAVYLCASSLDDGTPYGYTFGSGTRLTVV.

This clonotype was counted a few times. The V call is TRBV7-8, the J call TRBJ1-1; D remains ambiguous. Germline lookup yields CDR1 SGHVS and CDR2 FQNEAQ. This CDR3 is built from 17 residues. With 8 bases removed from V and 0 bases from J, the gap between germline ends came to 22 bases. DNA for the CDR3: TGTGCCAGCCGGGCGGCCAGTCTGGGCTGGATGAACACTGAAGCTTTCTTT. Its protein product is CASRAASLGWMNTEAFF.

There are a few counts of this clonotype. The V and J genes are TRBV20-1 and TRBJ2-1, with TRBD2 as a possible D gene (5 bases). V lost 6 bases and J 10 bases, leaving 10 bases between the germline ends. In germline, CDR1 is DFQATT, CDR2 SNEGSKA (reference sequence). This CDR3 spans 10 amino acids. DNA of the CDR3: TGCAGTGCGACGAAGCGGGAGCAGTTCTTC. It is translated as CSATKREQFF.

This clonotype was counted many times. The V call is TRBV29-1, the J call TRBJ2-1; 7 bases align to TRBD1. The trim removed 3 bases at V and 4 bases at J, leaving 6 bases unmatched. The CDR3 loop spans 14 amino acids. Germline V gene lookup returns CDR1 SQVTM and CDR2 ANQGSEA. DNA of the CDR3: TGCAGCGTTGACCTGACAGGGATATACAATGAGCAGTTCTTC. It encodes CSVDLTGIYNEQFF.

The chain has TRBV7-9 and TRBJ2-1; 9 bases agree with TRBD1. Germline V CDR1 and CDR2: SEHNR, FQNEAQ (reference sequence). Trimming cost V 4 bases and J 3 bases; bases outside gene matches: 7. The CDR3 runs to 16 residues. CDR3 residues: CASSSVRQGVYNEQFF. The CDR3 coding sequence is TGTGCCAGCAGCTCCGTCCGACAGGGGGTCTACAATGAGCAGTTCTTC.

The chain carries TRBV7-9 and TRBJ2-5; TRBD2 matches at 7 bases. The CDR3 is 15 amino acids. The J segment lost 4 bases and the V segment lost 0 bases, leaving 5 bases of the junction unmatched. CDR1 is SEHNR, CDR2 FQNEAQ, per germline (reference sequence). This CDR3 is CASSLASASGETQYF. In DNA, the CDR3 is TGTGCCAGCAGCTTAGCATCGGCTAGCGGAGAGACCCAGTACTTC. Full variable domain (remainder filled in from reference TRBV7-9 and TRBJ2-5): DTGVSQNPRHKITKRGQNVTFRCDPISEHNRLYWYRQTLGQGPEFLTYFQNEAQLEKSRLLSDRFSAERPKGSFSTLEIQRTEQGDSAMYLCASSLASASGETQYFGPGTRLLVL.

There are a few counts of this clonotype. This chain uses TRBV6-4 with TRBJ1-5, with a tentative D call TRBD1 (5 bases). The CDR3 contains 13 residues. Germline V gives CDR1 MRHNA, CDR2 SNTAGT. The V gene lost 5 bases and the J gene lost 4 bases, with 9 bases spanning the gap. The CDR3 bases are TGTGCCAGCAGTCCCTCAGGGAATCAGCCCCAGCATTTT. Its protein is CASSPSGNQPQHF.

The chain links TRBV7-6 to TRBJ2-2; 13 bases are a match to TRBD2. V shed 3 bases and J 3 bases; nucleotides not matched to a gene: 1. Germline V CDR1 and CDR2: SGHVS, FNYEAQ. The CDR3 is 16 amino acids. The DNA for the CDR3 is TGTGCCAGCAGCTTCGGACTAGCGGGAGACACCGGGGAGCTGTTTTTT. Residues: CASSFGLAGDTGELFF.

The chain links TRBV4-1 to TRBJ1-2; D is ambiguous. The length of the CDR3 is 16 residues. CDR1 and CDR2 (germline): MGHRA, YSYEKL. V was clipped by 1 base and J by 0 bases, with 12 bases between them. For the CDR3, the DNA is TGCGCCAGCAGCCAAGGGTCAAAAACCCCTAACTATGGCTACACCTTC. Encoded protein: CASSQGSKTPNYGYTF.

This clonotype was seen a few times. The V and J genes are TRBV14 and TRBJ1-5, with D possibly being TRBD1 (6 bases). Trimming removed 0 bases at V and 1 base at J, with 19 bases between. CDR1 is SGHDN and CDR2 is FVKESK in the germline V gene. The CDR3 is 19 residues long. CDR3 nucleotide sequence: TGTGCCAGCAGCCAAGATGGAGCTCAGGGACATGGGAGCAATCAGCCCCAGCATTTT. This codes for CASSQDGAQGHGSNQPQHF.

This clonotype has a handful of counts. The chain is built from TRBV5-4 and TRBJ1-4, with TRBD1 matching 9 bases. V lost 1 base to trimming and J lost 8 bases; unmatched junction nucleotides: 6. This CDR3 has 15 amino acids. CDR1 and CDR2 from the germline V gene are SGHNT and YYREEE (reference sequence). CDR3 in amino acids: CASSLRTGVGEKLFF. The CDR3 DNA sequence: TGTGCCAGCAGCTTGAGGACAGGGGTTGGCGAAAAACTGTTTTTT.

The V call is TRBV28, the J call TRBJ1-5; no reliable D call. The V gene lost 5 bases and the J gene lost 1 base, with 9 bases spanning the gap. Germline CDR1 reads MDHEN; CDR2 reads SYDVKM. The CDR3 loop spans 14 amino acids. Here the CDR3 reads CASSSPGSNQPQHF. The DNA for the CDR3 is TGTGCCAGCAGTAGTCCTGGGAGCAATCAGCCCCAGCATTTT.

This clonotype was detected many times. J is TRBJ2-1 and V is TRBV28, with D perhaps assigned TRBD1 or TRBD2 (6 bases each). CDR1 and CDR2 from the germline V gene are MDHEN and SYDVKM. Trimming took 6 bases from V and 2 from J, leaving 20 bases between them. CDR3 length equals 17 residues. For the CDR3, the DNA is TGTGCCAGCAGCCCTCTGGGGGGCGGGAATACCTACAATGAGCAGTTCTTC. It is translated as CASSPLGGGNTYNEQFF.